This T cell receptor beta chain was captured in a study of T-cell memory formation after mild COVID-19. Study conclusions and caveats: Whereas later expanders leaned CD4+, clones contracting day 15 to 85 showed a balanced CD4/CD8 makeup. Mainly CM and EM harbored the contracting CD4+ clones; mainly EMRA harbored the CD8+ ones. The appearance of some responding clones in pre-infection memory suggested that cross-reactive memory joined.

TCRdb recomputed calls from the 5' RACE reads with MiXCR, one row per CDR3 protein. Of around 53,000 distinct CDR3 sequences listed, 9% to 15% were seen once; the top ten hold around 25%. This clonotype was found a few times. Antigen specificity is unknown. This clonotype was sampled from a man between 18 and 29 years old who had mild COVID-19 (a few samples of this study predate the infection). Cell type and time point are not known. Source material: PBMCs or a T cell subset sorted from them (not recorded which).

CDR3 region: CASMLTENTEAFF. CDR3 nucleotides: TGCGCCAGTATGCTCACAGAAAACACTGAAGCTTTCTTT. V is TRBV5-1 and J is TRBJ1-1; D remains ambiguous. Looked up from germline, CDR1 is SGHRS and CDR2 is YFSETQ. CDR3 length equals 13 residues. Trimming pared 8 bases from V and 2 bases from J, leaving 13 bases between.